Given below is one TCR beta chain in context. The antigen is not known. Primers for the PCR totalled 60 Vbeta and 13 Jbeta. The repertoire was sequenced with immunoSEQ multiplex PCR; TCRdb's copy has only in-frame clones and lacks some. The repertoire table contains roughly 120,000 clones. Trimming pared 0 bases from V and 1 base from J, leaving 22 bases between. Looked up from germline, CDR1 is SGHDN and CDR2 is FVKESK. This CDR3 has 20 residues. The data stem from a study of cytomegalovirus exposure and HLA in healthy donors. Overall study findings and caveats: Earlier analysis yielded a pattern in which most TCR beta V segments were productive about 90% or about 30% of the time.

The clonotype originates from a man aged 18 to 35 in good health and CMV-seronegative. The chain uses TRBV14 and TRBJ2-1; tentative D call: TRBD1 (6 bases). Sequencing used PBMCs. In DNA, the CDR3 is TGTGCCAGCAGCCAAGAGTTCCAGGGGTTACGGGCTTCTTCCTACAATGAGCAGTTCTTC. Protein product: CASSQEFQGLRASSYNEQFF.